These T cell receptor beta chains were read from a single sample in a study of blood T cell repertoires in COVID-19. The data were produced by immunoSEQ multiplex PCR, yet TCRdb's version contains in-frame clones alone and is incomplete. Altogether some 350,000 clones are present, 75% to 90% being singletons, with the ten largest covering approximately 1%. The sample consisted of PBMCs or T cells enriched from blood (not recorded which). These TCRs come from a man between 18 and 29 years old who had recovered from COVID-19. The CDR3 runs from the conserved cysteine through the conserved F or W. D genes are given only for firm matches. Expanded clones get a size class; other rows say once, few or many, or leave the size out.

V gene	clone size	D gene	J gene	CDR3 DNA	CDR3 protein
TRBV27	-	TRBD1	TRBJ2-2	TGTGCCAGCAGTTTATTGCGTTCGGGACAGGGGAACACCGGGGAGCTGTTTTTT	CASSLLRSGQGNTGELFF
TRBV6-5	-	TRBD1	TRBJ1-2	TGTGCCAGCCTACCTCGGGACAGGGTACAGGGCTACACCTTC	CASLPRDRVQGYTF
TRBV11-3	few	-	TRBJ1-1	TGTGCCAGCAGCTTAGCCGAGGAGACTGAAGCTTTCTTT	CASSLAEETEAFF
TRBV7-9	-	-	TRBJ2-7	TGTGCCAGCAGCTTACGTCAGACAGCCTACGAGCAGTACTTC	CASSLRQTAYEQYF
TRBV18	-	-	TRBJ2-1	TGTGCCAGCTCTACTCTCACCAATGAGCAGTTCTTC	CASSTLTNEQFF
TRBV3-1/TRBV3-2	-	TRBD1	TRBJ2-3	TGTGCCAGCAGCCTCACCGGGCTGACAGGGCGCACAGATACGCAGTATTTT	CASSLTGLTGRTDTQYF
TRBV28	-	-	TRBJ1-5	TGTGCCAGCATCACGGGGAGTATTGGTCAGCCCCAGCATTTT	CASITGSIGQPQHF
TRBV5-1	-	TRBD1	TRBJ2-7	TGCGCCAGCAGCCCGGGACAGCCCCTATCCTACGAGCAGTACTTC	CASSPGQPLSYEQYF
TRBV29-1	-	TRBD1	TRBJ2-2	TGCAGCGTTGCTGAGACAGGGGGAAAAAACACCGGGGAGCTGTTTTTT	CSVAETGGKNTGELFF
TRBV5-4	-	-	TRBJ2-5	TGTGCCAGCAGCCCCTCTTCTCCCGTCGAGACCCAGTACTTC	CASSPSSPVETQYF
TRBV7-2	-	-	TRBJ2-3	TGTGCCAGCAGCTCTACGACGGGACTGGCAGATACGCAGTATTTT	CASSSTTGLADTQYF
TRBV27	-	TRBD2	TRBJ2-3	TGTGCCAGCAGTTTATCGAGCGCGGGGGGGCCATCAGATACGCAGTATTTT	CASSLSSAGGPSDTQYF
TRBV19	-	-	TRBJ2-2	TGTGCCAGTAGTCCTTGGACGGGAAACACCGGGGAGCTGTTTTTT	CASSPWTGNTGELFF
TRBV4-1	-	TRBD1	TRBJ2-6	TGCGCCAGCAGAATTACAGGGGGTTCGTCTGGGGCCAACGTCCTGACTTTC	CASRITGGSSGANVLTF
TRBV19	-	TRBD2	TRBJ2-1	TGTGCCAGTAGTATAGATCTCCTAGCGGGGGGTCATGAGCAGTTCTTC	CASSIDLLAGGHEQFF
TRBV5-1	once	-	TRBJ1-2	TGCGCCAGCAGCTTAGAGACACCCGTGAGTTATGGCTACACCTTC	CASSLETPVSYGYTF
TRBV18	-	-	TRBJ1-2	TGTGCCAGCTCACCACCCGAGAGGGTCTATGGCTACACCTTC	CASSPPERVYGYTF
TRBV11-3	-	TRBD2	TRBJ2-1	TGTGCCAGCAGCGCGTCTAGCGGAGGTTACAATGAGCAGTTCTTC	CASSASSGGYNEQFF
TRBV5-4	once	-	TRBJ1-2	TGTGCCAGCAGCTATCCTGGCCCAGGGGCCGTAGGCTACACCTTC	CASSYPGPGAVGYTF
TRBV19	-	-	TRBJ2-7	TGTGCCAGTAGTGGAGGCTACGAGCAGTACTTC	CASSGGYEQYF
TRBV4-1	-	TRBD2	TRBJ2-5	TGCGCCAGCAGCCAAAACCCCGGGACTACTAAAGAGACCCAGTACTTC	CASSQNPGTTKETQYF
TRBV9	-	TRBD2	TRBJ2-3	TGTGCCAGCAGCGTAGGGATAGCGGGGGGCTCAGATACGCAGTATTTT	CASSVGIAGGSDTQYF
TRBV19	-	-	TRBJ1-5	TGTGCCAGTAGCCAATCACAGGGCTGGCAGCCCCAGCATTTT	CASSQSQGWQPQHF
TRBV6-5	-	-	TRBJ1-5	TGTGCCAGCAGTCCGGGACATACATACAATCAGCCCCAGCATTTT	CASSPGHTYNQPQHF
TRBV19	-	-	TRBJ1-2	TGTGCCAGTAGCACCACCCCCTGGGCCAACTATGGCTACACCTTC	CASSTTPWANYGYTF
TRBV28	-	-	TRBJ1-2	TGTGCCAGCAGTTTGTCAGGGTCCAACTATGGCTACACCTTC	CASSLSGSNYGYTF
TRBV15	-	TRBD1	TRBJ1-6	TGTGCCACCAGGACGACAGGGGCAAGTTCACCCCTCCACTTT	CATRTTGASSPLHF
TRBV5-1	-	-	TRBJ2-1	TGCGCCAGCAGCTTGGGGGACACCAACAATGAGCAGTTCTTC	CASSLGDTNNEQFF
TRBV5-1	once	TRBD2	TRBJ2-7	TGCGCCAGCAGCCCACGGAATAGCGGGACCTCCTACGAGCAGTACTTC	CASSPRNSGTSYEQYF
TRBV11-1	-	-	TRBJ2-2	TGTGCCAGCAGCTTTCAGGGGAACACCGGGGAGCTGTTTTTT	CASSFQGNTGELFF
TRBV28	-	TRBD2	TRBJ2-3	TGTGCCAGCAGTTTTCCCCCTGTGGGCGGGAGGCTGGGGGGGGGCACAGATACGCAGTATTTT	CASSFPPVGGRLGGGTDTQYF
TRBV5-1	once	TRBD2	TRBJ2-7	TGCGCCAGCAGCTTGGCGGGCGGGGGGATCTACGAGCAGTACTTC	CASSLAGGGIYEQYF
TRBV5-8	-	TRBD1	TRBJ1-4	TGTGCCAGCAAGGACAGGGTTGAAAAACTGTTTTTT	CASKDRVEKLFF
TRBV7-2	-	-	TRBJ2-1	TGTGCCAGCAGCTTAGCGTCCGCGGCAGAGCAGTTCTTC	CASSLASAAEQFF
TRBV9	-	TRBD2	TRBJ2-1	TGTGCCAGCAGCCCTAGACTAGCGGGTGACCTACCCTACAATGAGCAGTTCTTC	CASSPRLAGDLPYNEQFF
TRBV7-9	few	TRBD1	TRBJ1-3	TGTGCCAGCAGCACCTTGGGACAGACAATTGCGGGAAACACCATATATTTT	CASSTLGQTIAGNTIYF
TRBV4-1	-	-	TRBJ2-1	TGCGCCAGCAGCCAAGATTGGGGGGACGCTGAGCAGTTCTTC	CASSQDWGDAEQFF
TRBV27	-	-	TRBJ2-1	TGTGCCAGCAGTTACGGACACTACAATGAGCAGTTCTTC	CASSYGHYNEQFF
TRBV30	-	-	TRBJ1-1	TGTGCCTGGAGCGAGGTGAACACTGAAGCTTTCTTT	CAWSEVNTEAFF
TRBV7-9	-	TRBD2	TRBJ2-3	TGTGCCAGCAGCTACATGCGGGGGAGGGGCTTCGAGGTAAAGGATACGCAGTATTTT	CASSYMRGRGFEVKDTQYF
TRBV2	-	-	TRBJ1-2	TGTGCCAGCAGGGGCAGCTACTATGGCTACACCTTC	CASRGSYYGYTF
TRBV5-1	-	-	TRBJ1-1	TGCGCCAGCAGCTTGGTGACAACGGTAGGGAACACTGAAGCTTTCTTT	CASSLVTTVGNTEAFF
TRBV7-8	-	TRBD1	TRBJ1-2	TGTGCCAGCAGCCCTCGGACAGGAGGCGGCTACACCTTC	CASSPRTGGGYTF
TRBV27	-	-	TRBJ2-7	TGTGCCAGCGCGACACCTACCACCTACGAGCAGTACTTC	CASATPTTYEQYF
TRBV11-1	-	TRBD1	TRBJ1-2	TGTGCCAGCAGCCCCGGGGACAGGGTTGGCGGCTACACCTTC	CASSPGDRVGGYTF
TRBV7-2	-	-	TRBJ2-1	TGTGCCAGCAGCTCCTCCTTCGGGAATGAGCAGTTCTTC	CASSSSFGNEQFF
TRBV5-1	once	TRBD1	TRBJ1-6	TGCGCCAGCAGCTTGGAAGCCCCGGGACAGGACAATTCACCCCTCCACTTT	CASSLEAPGQDNSPLHF
TRBV5-4	few	TRBD1	TRBJ1-3	TGTGCCAGCAGCCTACAGGGGAAGACTGGAAACACCATATATTTT	CASSLQGKTGNTIYF
TRBV7-3	-	-	TRBJ1-1	TGTGCCAGCAGCTCGACAGACATAAGGGGTGAAGCTTTCTTT	CASSSTDIRGEAFF
TRBV5-6	-	TRBD1	TRBJ2-7	TGTGCCAGCAGCAGGGACAGGGTTGGTGAGCAGTACTTC	CASSRDRVGEQYF
TRBV9	-	TRBD1	TRBJ1-4	TGTGCCAGCAGCCTTGGGACAGGAACCCGACATAATGAAAAACTGTTTTTT	CASSLGTGTRHNEKLFF
TRBV6-2/TRBV6-3	few	-	TRBJ1-1	TGTGCCAGCAGTTCCCTCGGGGGCACTGAAGCTTTCTTT	CASSSLGGTEAFF
TRBV5-1	few	-	TRBJ2-2	TGCGCCAGCAGCGGGCAGGTGAACACCGGGGAGCTGTTTTTT	CASSGQVNTGELFF
TRBV5-4	-	-	TRBJ1-6	TGTGCCAGCAGCCCGAGGACAGACCCGGGTTCACCCCTCCACTTT	CASSPRTDPGSPLHF